The clone carrying this T cell receptor (beta chain) was seen many times. Trimming took off 9 bases at V and 2 bases at J, with 16 bases between the two ends. The CDR3 loop spans 14 amino acids. Germline CDR1 is SNHLY and CDR2 is FYNNEI. TCRdb re-called the RT-PCR reads with MiXCR, one entry per CDR3 protein. The profile covers about 230,000 distinct CDR3 sequences, with 14% appearing a single time and around 10% taken by the ten largest. The sample originates from a study of patients and donors after allogeneic stem cell transplantation. The sequenced sample was blood, either unsorted or a sorted T cell fraction (not recorded which). This clonotype originated in a human donor who was either an allogeneic HSCT recipient or a stem cell or donor lymphocyte infusion donor (not recorded which). It is not recorded whose cells these are; they may come from a transplant donor. The chain couples TRBV2 to TRBJ1-2, with D possibly matching TRBD1 (6 bases). In nucleotides, the CDR3 is TGTGCCAGTTTAGAAGGGGGTATCAACTATGGCTACACCTTC. As protein: CASLEGGINYGYTF.